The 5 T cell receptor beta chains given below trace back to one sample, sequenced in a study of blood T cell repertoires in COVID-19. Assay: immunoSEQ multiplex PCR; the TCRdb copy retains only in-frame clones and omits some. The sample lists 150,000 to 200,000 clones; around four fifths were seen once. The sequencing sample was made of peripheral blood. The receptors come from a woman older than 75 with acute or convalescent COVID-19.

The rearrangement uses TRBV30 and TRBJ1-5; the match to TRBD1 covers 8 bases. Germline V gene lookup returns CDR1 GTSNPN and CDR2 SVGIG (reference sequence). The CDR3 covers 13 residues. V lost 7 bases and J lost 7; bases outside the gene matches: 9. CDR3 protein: CASTGDSGQPQHF. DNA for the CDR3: TGTGCCTCGACAGGGGATTCAGGGCAGCCCCAGCATTTT.

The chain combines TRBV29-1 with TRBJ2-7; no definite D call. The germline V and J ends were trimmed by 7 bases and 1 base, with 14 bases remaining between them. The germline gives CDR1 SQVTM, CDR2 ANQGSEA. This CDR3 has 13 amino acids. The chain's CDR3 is CSAENSSSYEQYF. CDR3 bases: TGCAGCGCCGAAAACAGTTCATCCTACGAGCAGTACTTC.

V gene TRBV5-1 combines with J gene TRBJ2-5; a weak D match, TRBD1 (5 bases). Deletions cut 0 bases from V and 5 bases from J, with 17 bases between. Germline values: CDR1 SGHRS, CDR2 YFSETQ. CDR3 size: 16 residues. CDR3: CASSLGPGAAMETQYF. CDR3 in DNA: TGCGCCAGCAGCTTGGGCCCTGGGGCAGCTATGGAGACCCAGTACTTC.

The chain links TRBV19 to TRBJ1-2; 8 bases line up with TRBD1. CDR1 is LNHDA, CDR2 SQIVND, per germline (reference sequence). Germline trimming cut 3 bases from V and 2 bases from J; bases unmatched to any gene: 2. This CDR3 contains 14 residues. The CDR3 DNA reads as TGTGCCAGTAGTATTACAGGGGGGAACTATGGCTACACCTTC. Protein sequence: CASSITGGNYGYTF. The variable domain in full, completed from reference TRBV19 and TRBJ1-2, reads DGGITQSPKYLFRKEGQNVTLSCEQNLNHDAMYWYRQDPGQGLRLIYYSQIVNDFQKGDIAEGYSVSREKKESFPLTVTSAQKNPTAFYLCASSITGGNYGYTFGSGTRLTVV.

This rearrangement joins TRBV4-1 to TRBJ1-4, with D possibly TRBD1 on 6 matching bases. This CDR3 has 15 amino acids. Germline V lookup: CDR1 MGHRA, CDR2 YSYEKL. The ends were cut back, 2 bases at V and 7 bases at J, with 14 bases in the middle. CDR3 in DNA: TGCGCCAGCAGCCAAAACCCAGGGGCGGCTGAAAAACTGTTTTTT. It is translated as CASSQNPGAAEKLFF.